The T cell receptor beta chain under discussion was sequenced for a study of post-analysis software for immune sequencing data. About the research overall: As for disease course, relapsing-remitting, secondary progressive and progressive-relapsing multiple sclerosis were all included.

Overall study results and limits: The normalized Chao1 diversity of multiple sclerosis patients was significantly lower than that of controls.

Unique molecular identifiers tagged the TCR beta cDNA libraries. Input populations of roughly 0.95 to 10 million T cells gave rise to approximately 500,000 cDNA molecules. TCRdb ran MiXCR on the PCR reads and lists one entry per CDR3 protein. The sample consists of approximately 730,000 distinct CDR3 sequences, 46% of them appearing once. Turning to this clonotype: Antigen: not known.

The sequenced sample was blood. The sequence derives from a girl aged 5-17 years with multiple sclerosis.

The CDR3 reads CASSQQETNEKLFF. As DNA, the CDR3 is TGTGCCAGCAGTCAACAGGAAACTAATGAAAAACTGTTTTTT. The chain couples TRBV12-3 or TRBV12-4 to TRBJ1-4; weak D call: TRBD1 (5 bases). The germline V and J ends were trimmed by 5 bases and 1 base, with 8 bases remaining between them. There are 14 residues in the CDR3.